Sequencing of this T cell receptor (beta chain) was carried out in a study of a mutant IDH1 vaccine in newly diagnosed glioma. Documented time point: week 23, last vaccination. It was 300 ug of mutant IDH1 20-mer peptide that made up each vaccine dose, given with topical imiquimod. Here immunoSEQ multiplex PCR was the method, and the copy in TCRdb shows in-frame clones only, minus some. This table has almost 85,000 clones, 65% to 90% appearing once. This clone was seen only a few times. Its matching antigen is unknown. The material was PBMCs, obtained from a glioma patient whose treatment included an IDH1 peptide vaccine. The clonotype originates from a man aged 30-40 years with glioma. Some clones in this sample may be carry-over from other donors' samples.

The CDR3 DNA sequence: TGTGCCAGTAGCAAGGATGGACAGTTGGGAAATCAGCCCCAGCATTTT. Amino acid sequence: CASSKDGQLGNQPQHF. The chain carries TRBV19 and TRBJ1-5, with a tentative D call TRBD1 (6 bases). Germline V gives CDR1 LNHDA, CDR2 SQIVND (reference sequence). The CDR3 spans 16 residues. Trimming took 6 bases from V and 4 from J, leaving 19 bases between them.